A selection of T cell receptor beta chains follows, all from one sample in a study of vaccination and CD4 T cells after COVID-19. TCRdb processed the PCR reads anew with MiXCR; each CDR3 protein has one entry. The sample comprises approximately 21,000 distinct CDR3 sequences, approximately 50% of which are singletons, and approximately 9.2% rests with the top ten. Their antigens are not known. The material sequenced was CD4+ T cells from blood, cultured in vitro. All receptors come from a human donor who had recovered from COVID-19. The CDR3 runs from the conserved cysteine through the conserved F or W. D genes are given only for firm matches. Part of the rows lack a size; the others show once, few, many or a class for expanded clones.

J gene	V gene	D gene	clone size	CDR3 DNA	CDR3 protein
TRBJ2-1	TRBV7-2	-	-	TGTGCCAGCAGCTATACCTTTCCCAACAATGAGCAGTTCTTC	CASSYTFPNNEQFF
TRBJ2-5	TRBV12-3/TRBV12-4	TRBD1	-	TGTGCCAGCAGCCTGGGACAGGGGGAAGAGACCCAGTACTTC	CASSLGQGEETQYF
TRBJ1-1	TRBV27	-	few	TGTGCCAGCAGGAGGGCAGGGAACACTGAAGCTTTCTTT	CASRRAGNTEAFF
TRBJ1-1	TRBV6-5	-	-	TGTGCCAGCAGTTACGCCCGGGGCACTGAAGCTTTCTTT	CASSYARGTEAFF
TRBJ2-6	TRBV28	TRBD1	-	TGTGCCAGCAGGCCAGGGGGCTTTGGGGCCAACGTCCTGACTTTC	CASRPGGFGANVLTF
TRBJ1-2	TRBV30	-	-	TGTGCCTGGATTAGGGGCCCCTATGGCTACACCTTC	CAWIRGPYGYTF
TRBJ2-3	TRBV7-2	TRBD2	once	TGTGCCAGCAGCTTAGGTAGCGGGGTTGGGGGAGATACGCAGTATTTT	CASSLGSGVGGDTQYF
TRBJ1-1	TRBV7-6	-	few	TGTGCCAGCAGCTTAAGGAACGAAGCTGAAGCTTTCTTT	CASSLRNEAEAFF
TRBJ1-6	TRBV7-2	-	-	TGTGCCAGCAGCTTAGCGGGTGGGACGGGGAATTCACCCCTCCACTTT	CASSLAGGTGNSPLHF
TRBJ2-7	TRBV12-1	-	-	TGTGCCAGCAGCCTGGGCCCCTGGAACGGGCAGTACTTC	CASSLGPWNGQYF
TRBJ2-5	TRBV5-8	-	-	TGTGCCAGCAGCTTGGGGCCGGAGACCCAGTACTTC	CASSLGPETQYF
TRBJ1-5	TRBV7-8	TRBD1	-	TGTGCCAGCAGCTTCCCAGGGGGGCAGCCCCAGCATTTT	CASSFPGGQPQHF
TRBJ2-5	TRBV11-3	-	few	TGTGCCAGCAGCCTTCACCAAGAGACCCAGTACTTC	CASSLHQETQYF
TRBJ1-2	TRBV5-4	-	-	TGTGCCAGCAGCCCCGTACAGTCCTATGGCTACACCTTC	CASSPVQSYGYTF
TRBJ1-1	TRBV10-3	-	-	TGTGCCATCAGTGATCCGCTTAGGGGCCGGAACACTGAAGCTTTCTTT	CAISDPLRGRNTEAFF
TRBJ2-3	TRBV6-1	TRBD2	-	TGTGCCAGCAATCCGTCGGCGGGGGAGCGGGGCACAGATACGCAGTATTTT	CASNPSAGERGTDTQYF
TRBJ2-2	TRBV5-5	TRBD2	-	TGTGCCAGCAGCTATCGGGGCGGGGGTGACACCGGGGAGCTGTTTTTT	CASSYRGGGDTGELFF
TRBJ1-1	TRBV20-1	-	-	TGCAGTGCTGACAGATACTACATGAACACTGAAGCTTTCTTT	CSADRYYMNTEAFF
TRBJ2-2	TRBV24-1	-	-	TGTGCCACCAGTGATCCTACAGCGGGACAGAGCACCGGGGAGCTGTTTTTT	CATSDPTAGQSTGELFF
TRBJ2-4	TRBV6-5	TRBD1	-	TGTGCCAGCAGTTCGGGACAGGGGGTGGTAAACATTCAGTACTTC	CASSSGQGVVNIQYF
TRBJ2-7	TRBV10-3	TRBD2	-	TGTGCCATCAAGGGGACTAGCGGCTCCTACGAGCAGTACTTC	CAIKGTSGSYEQYF
TRBJ2-3	TRBV20-1	TRBD2	-	TGCAGTGCTAGTAAAAGCGGGGGCCCTAGCACAGATACGCAGTATTTT	CSASKSGGPSTDTQYF
TRBJ2-7	TRBV7-2	TRBD2	-	TGTGCCAGCATCCAAGCGGGGGGCCCTTACGAGCAGTACTTC	CASIQAGGPYEQYF
TRBJ2-7	TRBV28	-	-	TGTGCCACAGGACTGGACTACGAGCAGTACTTC	CATGLDYEQYF
TRBJ2-2	TRBV3-1	TRBD1	once	TGTGCCAGCAGCTCCGGGACAGGGAAGGGCACCGGGGAGCTGTTTTTT	CASSSGTGKGTGELFF
TRBJ2-7	TRBV7-4	TRBD1	few	TGTGCCAGCAGCTCCAACCGGGACAGGGAGCGCGAGCAGTACTTC	CASSSNRDREREQYF